Listed here is a single T cell receptor beta chain. Sequence at one end of the junction differs from germline and may be a read error. A modified ARM-PCR protocol with three rounds of nested PCR amplified TCRbeta. TCRdb redid the calling of the multiplex PCR reads with MiXCR, one entry per CDR3 protein. The sample has approximately 80,000 distinct CDR3 sequences; roughly 80% are singletons. This sample was taken from a study of tumor and adjacent non-tumor tissue in lung cancer. Study summary: Histology: under 15 adenocarcinoma, a couple of squamous cell carcinoma, 1 small cell lung cancer.

CDR1 and CDR2 from the germline V gene are GTSNPN and SVGIG (reference sequence). CDR3 length equals 13 residues. No cell sorting was done before RNA was extracted from the tissue. Distant lung tissue was collected more than 3 cm away from the tumor edge. The genes are TRBV30 and TRBJ2-1; D is undetermined. The sample taken for sequencing was distant non-tumor lung tissue. The receptor was derived from a man aged 55 to 69 with non-small cell lung cancer. The CDR3 sequence: CVWSAGYNNEQSF. Here the CDR3 DNA reads TGTGTCTGGAGTGCAGGATATAACAATGAGCAGTCCTTC.